Given below is one T cell receptor (beta chain) in context. This entry is derived from a study of immune evolution from preneoplasia to lung adenocarcinoma. Germline V gene data show CDR1 as MDHEN and CDR2 as SYDVKM. V shed 5 bases and J shed 8 bases, with 9 bases lying between them. There are 11 residues in the CDR3. Only in-frame clones appear in the TCRdb table, and some are missing; sequencing was by immunoSEQ multiplex PCR. The data show some 5,000 clones, around four fifths seen once. The sequenced material came from FFPE minimally invasive lung adenocarcinoma tissue. This TCR was sampled from a person aged 65 to 79 with lung adenocarcinoma. The chain employs TRBV28 and TRBJ1-1, with D perhaps matching TRBD1 (6 bases). DNA for the CDR3: TGTGCCAGCAGTGGACAGACAGAAGCTTTCTTT. Translated, it gives CASSGQTEAFF. Full variable domain (outside the CDR3, taken from reference TRBV28 and TRBJ1-1): DVKVTQSSRYLVKRTGEKVFLECVQDMDHENMFWYRQDPGLGLRLIYFSYDVKMKEKGDIPEGYSVSREKKERFSLILESASTNQTSMYLCASSGQTEAFFGQGTRLTVV.